The 4 T cell receptor beta chains in this list originate from one sample, sequenced in a study of regulatory T cells in long-lasting Graves disease. The time point here: newly diagnosed GD, antithyroid drugs for less than 3 months. PBMCs provided the RNA from which the TCR library was made. Sequencing libraries for TCR beta were prepared with iRepertoire HTBI primers and Arm-PCR of CDR3 regions. TCRdb redid the calling of the multiplex PCR reads with MiXCR, one entry per CDR3 protein. The repertoire has approximately 360,000 distinct CDR3 sequences, 10% to 15% of them found once; the top ten carry over 15%. Another study also made use of these data, one on T cells in Graves' hyperthyroidism and ophthalmopathy.

This specimen was peripheral blood mononuclear cells (PBMCs), taken at new diagnosis, from a patient treated with antithyroid drugs. These receptors were obtained from a woman aged 18-29 years with Graves disease.

This clonotype was recorded at least ten times. Mismatch with germline at one junction end may stem from a read error. This chain's CDR3 is CASSGLAVLEEEAQYF. DNA of the CDR3: TGTGCCAGCAGTGGACTAGCGGTTCTCGAGGAAGAGGCCCAGTACTTC. The chain has TRBV28 and TRBJ2-5; 10 bases are shared with TRBD2. The germline V gene encodes CDR1 MDHEN and CDR2 SYDVKM. The CDR3 is 16 amino acids.

Comments on this clonotype: At one end the junction does not follow the germline gene, possibly because of a read error. The genes are TRBV5-6 and TRBJ2-7; perhaps TRBD2 as D (5 bases). The CDR3 loop spans 14 amino acids. The germline gives CDR1 SGHDT, CDR2 YYEEEE. The CDR3 loop is CASSLGVTNYGQYF. CDR3 in DNA: TGTGCCAGCAGCTTGGGTGTGACTAACTACGGGCAGTACTTC.

In this sample, this clonotype turned up many times. The chain links TRBV28 to TRBJ2-7; TRBD2 aligns across 8 bases. This CDR3 has 20 amino acids. V was pared by 5 bases and J by 3 bases, with 24 bases of the junction left unmatched. Looked up from germline, CDR1 is MDHEN and CDR2 is SYDVKM. The CDR3 nucleotides are TGTGCCAGCAGTCTCTCGAGGGCAGCGGGAGCAGGTTCCCAAGGCTACGAGCAGTACTTC. Protein product: CASSLSRAAGAGSQGYEQYF. The full variable domain, completed using reference TRBV28 and TRBJ2-7, is DVKVTQSSRYLVKRTGEKVFLECVQDMDHENMFWYRQDPGLGLRLIYFSYDVKMKEKGDIPEGYSVSREKKERFSLILESASTNQTSMYLCASSLSRAAGAGSQGYEQYFGPGTRLTVT.

This clonotype turned up a few times. The J gene is TRBJ2-5, the V gene TRBV20-1; 7 nucleotides agree with TRBD2. The junction had 14 bases not matched to a gene; V was cut back by 0 bases and J by 1 base. This CDR3 is built from 18 residues. CDR1 is DFQATT, CDR2 SNEGSKA, per germline (reference sequence). In nucleotides, the CDR3 is TGCAGTGCTAGAGACCGTCACCTAGACGCGGGGGTCCAAGAGACCCAGTACTTC. This gives the protein CSARDRHLDAGVQETQYF.